Listed here are 13 T cell receptor beta chains from one sample, sequenced in a study of T cell responses to AZD1222 COVID-19 vaccine. Clones were sequenced by immunoSEQ multiplex PCR, and TCRdb holds only the in-frame ones, with some missing. The sample has about 200,000 clones, about 92% seen once. Sequencing was performed on peripheral blood, taken 28 days after the second dose of the MenACWY control vaccine. The receptors were gathered from an adult who received the MenACWY meningococcal vaccine as a control.

The chain couples TRBV18 to TRBJ1-1; D not certain. Germline V gives CDR1 KGHSH, CDR2 LQKENI. CDR3 length equals 15 residues. V lost 1 base to trimming and J lost 0 bases, with 9 bases between them. The CDR3 nucleotides are TGTGCCAGCTCACCACTCCGGGATATGAACACTGAAGCTTTCTTT. This codes for CASSPLRDMNTEAFF.

CDR3 coding DNA: TGTGCCAGCAGTTATCTACAGAGCTCCCAAGAGACCCAGTACTTC. Encoded protein: CASSYLQSSQETQYF. The rearrangement joins TRBV6-2 or TRBV6-3 to TRBJ2-5; unclear D gene. The germline V gene has CDR1 MNHEY and CDR2 SVGEGT. V was pared by 3 bases and J by 1 base, with 12 bases between. CDR3 length equals 15 residues.

This clone appeared once. V gene TRBV7-2 combines with J gene TRBJ1-2, with 7 positions matching TRBD1. The CDR3 is made up of 13 amino acids. CDR1 is SGHTA, CDR2 FQGNSA, per germline. J gave up 14 bases and V 1 base, and 10 bases lay outside the gene matches. The CDR3 nucleotides read TGTGCCAGCAGCTTAGGAGACAGGAGCAGGGGGACCTTC. This codes for CASSLGDRSRGTF. The full variable domain, in which reference TRBV7-2 and TRBJ1-2 provide the parts outside the CDR3, is GAGVSQSPSNKVTEKGKDVELRCDPISGHTALYWYRQSLGQGLEFLIYFQGNSAPDKSGLPSDRFSAERTGGSVSTLTIQRTQQEDSAVYLCASSLGDRSRGTFGSGTRLTVV.

The chain is built from TRBV3-1 (or the pseudogene TRBV3-2) and TRBJ2-3; 7 bases align to TRBD1. Losses at the gene ends were 4 bases for V and 4 bases for J; bases not matched to a gene: 5. The CDR3 is 14 amino acids. Germline V gene data show CDR1 as LGHDT and CDR2 as YNNKEL (reference sequence). The CDR3 nucleotides are TGTGCCAGCAGCCGAGTACAGGGGTCAGATACGCAGTATTTT. Amino acids: CASSRVQGSDTQYF.

The gene calls are TRBV7-9 and TRBJ1-5, with D possibly being TRBD1 (6 bases). Germline values: CDR1 SEHNR, CDR2 FQNEAQ (reference sequence). This CDR3 comprises 14 residues. The germline V and J ends were trimmed by 5 bases and 1 base, with 9 bases remaining between them. The CDR3 DNA follows: TGTGCCAGCAGCACTGGACAGAGCAATCAGCCCCAGCATTTT. This sequence encodes CASSTGQSNQPQHF.

V is TRBV9 and J is TRBJ2-1; 9 positions agree with TRBD1. The CDR3 has 14 amino acids. The V segment lost 10 bases and the J segment 8 bases; nucleotides outside the gene matches: 13. Germline CDR1 and CDR2: SGDLS and YYNGEE. CDR3 sequence (DNA): TGTGCCTACGAGCGGACAGGGGAGCCCCATGAGCAGTTCTTC. Protein: CAYERTGEPHEQFF.

The chain is built from TRBV6-5 and TRBJ1-3; D not certain. The CDR3 is made up of 13 amino acids. From germline, CDR1 is MNHEY and CDR2 SVGAGI. Trimming stripped 8 bases from V and 0 bases from J, with 8 bases between. This chain's CDR3 is CASGHLSGNTIYF. DNA for the CDR3: TGTGCCAGCGGCCATCTCTCTGGAAACACCATATATTTT.

The J gene is TRBJ1-3, the V gene TRBV9; 8 nucleotides align to TRBD1. The CDR3 contains 17 residues. Per the germline V gene, CDR1 is SGDLS and CDR2 is YYNGEE. With V trimmed by 4 bases and J by 4 bases, 13 bases remained unmatched. In DNA, the CDR3 is TGTGCCAGCAGCCCCCCAAGGACAGGGACGGGAGGAAACACCATATATTTT. This gives the protein CASSPPRTGTGGNTIYF.

The V and J genes are TRBV9 and TRBJ2-1, with 8 bases matching TRBD1. V shed 5 bases, J shed 10 bases, and the junction held 2 bases outside the gene matches. The germline V gene has CDR1 SGDLS and CDR2 YYNGEE. The CDR3 contains 11 residues. CDR3 DNA: TGTGCCAGCAGTCAGGGGGCCGAGCAGTTCTTC. Protein sequence: CASSQGAEQFF.

The J gene is TRBJ2-1, the V gene TRBV11-3, with 7 bases matching TRBD2. Unmatched junction bases numbered 7, after V lost 1 base and J lost 10 bases. Germline V lookup: CDR1 SGHNT, CDR2 YENEEA. This CDR3 spans 14 amino acids. In DNA, the CDR3 is TGTGCCAGCAGCTTAGGCCGGGGGGTTAGGGAGCAGTTCTTC. Its protein product is CASSLGRGVREQFF.

The rearrangement joins TRBV15 to TRBJ2-3; TRBD2 aligns across 11 bases. The CDR3 sequence is 18 residues long. CDR1 is LNHNV, CDR2 YYDKDF, per germline (reference sequence). J lost 5 bases, V lost 0 bases, and 10 bases had no gene match. The CDR3 region is CATSRDPGASGRLDTQYF. CDR3 coding DNA: TGTGCCACCAGCAGAGACCCGGGGGCTAGCGGGAGGTTAGATACGCAGTATTTT.

This sequence joins TRBV2 and TRBJ2-7; weak D call: TRBD2 (5 bases). This CDR3 has 14 residues. V shed 6 bases and J shed 4 bases, with 16 bases lying between them. Per the germline V gene, CDR1 is SNHLY and CDR2 is FYNNEI. As DNA, the CDR3 is TGTGCCAGCAGCCTCGAGGCCCGGGGTTACGAGCAGTACTTC. Its protein product is CASSLEARGYEQYF.

This clone came up once. The chain recombines TRBV5-1 with TRBJ2-5, with 7 nucleotides matching TRBD2. CDR1 and CDR2 (germline): SGHRS, YFSETQ. There are 16 residues in the CDR3. Losses at the gene ends were 0 bases for V and 5 bases for J; bases not matched to a gene: 10. CDR3 sequence (DNA): TGCGCCAGCAGCTTGGTGCGGAGGGAGGGCCGGGAGACCCAGTACTTC. Protein product: CASSLVRREGRETQYF.